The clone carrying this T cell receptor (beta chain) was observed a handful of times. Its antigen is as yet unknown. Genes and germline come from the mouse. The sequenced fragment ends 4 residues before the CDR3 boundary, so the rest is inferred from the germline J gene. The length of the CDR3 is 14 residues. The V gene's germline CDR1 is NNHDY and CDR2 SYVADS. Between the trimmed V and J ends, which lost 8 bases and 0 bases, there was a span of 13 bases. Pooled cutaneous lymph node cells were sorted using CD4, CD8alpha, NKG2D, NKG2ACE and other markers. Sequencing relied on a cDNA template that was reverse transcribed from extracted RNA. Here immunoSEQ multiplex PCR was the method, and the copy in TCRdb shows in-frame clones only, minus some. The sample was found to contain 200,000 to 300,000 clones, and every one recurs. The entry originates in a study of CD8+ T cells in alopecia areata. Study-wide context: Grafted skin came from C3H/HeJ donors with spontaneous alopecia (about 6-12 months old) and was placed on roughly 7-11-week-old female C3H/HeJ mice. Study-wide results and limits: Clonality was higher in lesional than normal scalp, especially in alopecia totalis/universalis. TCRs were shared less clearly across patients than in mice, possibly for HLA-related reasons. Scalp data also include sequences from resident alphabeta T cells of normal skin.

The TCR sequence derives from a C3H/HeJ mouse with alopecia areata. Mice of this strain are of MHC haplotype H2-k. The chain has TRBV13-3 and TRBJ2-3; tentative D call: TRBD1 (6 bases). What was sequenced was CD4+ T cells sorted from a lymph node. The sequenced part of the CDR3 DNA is TGTGCCAGTCTCGGGACAACTAGTGCAGAA. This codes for CASLGTTSAE. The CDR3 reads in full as CASLGTTSAETLYF.